This TCR beta chain was identified in a study of neurological immune-mediated disorders. A 10-nucleotide random UMI tagged transcripts in template-switch 5'RACE cDNA synthesis. TCRdb reprocessed the 5' RACE reads with MiXCR, giving one entry per CDR3 protein. The sample contains about 82,000 distinct CDR3 sequences, 2.5% to 3% of which appear only once. The length of the CDR3 is 13 residues. V lost 2 bases to trimming and J lost 3 bases, with 9 bases between them. Germline CDR1 is SGHRS and CDR2 is YFSETQ. This clonotype was detected many times. The origin of this receptor is a woman aged 25 to 39 with multiple sclerosis. Source material: PBMCs. V usage is TRBV5-1 and J usage is TRBJ2-7, with D unresolved. This CDR3 reads CASSLENLYEQYF. The DNA of the CDR3 is TGCGCCAGCAGCTTAGAGAATCTCTACGAGCAGTACTTC.